The present TCR beta chain was sequenced within a study of cytomegalovirus exposure and HLA in healthy donors. In the case of this clone: The antigen remains undetermined.

With 60 Vbeta and 13 Jbeta primers, the PCR was carried out. Some clones are missing from TCRdb's copy, which holds only in-frame ones; the method was immunoSEQ multiplex PCR. The sample lists about 180,000 clones, around 82% occurring once. Germline values: CDR1 MDHEN, CDR2 SYDVKM. The CDR3 sequence is 14 residues long. V was shortened by 5 bases and J by 7 bases, with 12 bases between the two germline ends. Study-wide results and caveats: Later analysis identified several of the most significant clusters that appeared linked to common viral pathogens. In a later analysis, at a false discovery rate of 0.05, 17,000 or so TCR beta sequences matched HLA alleles. According to a later analysis, donors in an Asian-associated ancestry cluster reportedly had fewer N-insertions than the roughly 670-donor mean.

Whereas donors were nominally healthy upon sampling, unrecorded immune exposures were probable. The sequencing sample was made of PBMCs. The V call is TRBV28, the J call TRBJ1-6, with D possibly TRBD1 on 6 matching bases. The sequence derives from a man aged 55 to 70 in good health and CMV-seronegative. CDR3 amino acids: CASSPPGGNSPLHF. The CDR3 nucleotides read TGTGCCAGCAGTCCCCCGGGGGGCAATTCACCCCTCCACTTT.